This TCR beta chain is from a study of blood T cell repertoires in COVID-19. As originally analysed: Using reference gene primer amplification, nucleated cell counts were estimated. TCRdb keeps only in-frame clones here, not all; method: immunoSEQ multiplex PCR. V and J calls and clone size come straight from that table; D and trimming were deduced from the DNA. Of hundreds of thousands of clones in the sample, 85% to 90% were seen once. Participant reports of clinical history set cohort assignment. Two negative PCRs, clearance, or symptom resolution characterized the recovered Cohort 3 donors. The receptor was isolated from a young man who had recovered from COVID-19. The sequenced material came from PBMCs or T cells enriched from blood (not recorded which).

CDR3 loop: CASSLRDGLNQPQHF. In DNA form, the CDR3 reads TGTGCCAGCAGCCTGCGGGATGGGCTTAATCAGCCCCAGCATTTT. The chain uses TRBV2 and TRBJ1-5; D not resolved. Trimming took off 6 bases at V and 4 bases at J, with 16 bases between the two ends. This CDR3 comprises 15 residues. Germline CDR1 and CDR2: SNHLY and FYNNEI.